This T cell receptor beta chain was obtained from a study of T cell repertoires in cytomegalovirus infection. Overall study: The study used recently identified HLA-C-restricted and well-studied HLA-B-restricted CMV epitopes. Study observations and caveats: Using cumulative public TCR beta family frequency, the authors identified those who carried CMV together with the relevant HLA. What dominated the ex vivo response were HLA-C-restricted CMV-specific TCR beta clonotypes.

Note on this clonotype: The antigen is undetermined.

Trimming left V 0 bases short and J 4 bases short, with 12 bases between. Looked up from germline, CDR1 is SGHTA and CDR2 is FQGNSA. The CDR3 is 15 residues long. MiXCR was run by TCRdb on the reads, yielding one entry per CDR3 protein. The sample holds under 150,000 distinct CDR3 sequences, over 25% seen once. This chain uses TRBV7-2 with TRBJ1-2, with D hard to call. This TCR was recovered from a human donor in good health (CMV status not recorded). Some clones in this sample may be carry-over from other donors' samples. This specimen consisted of CD8+ T cells from cultured PBMCs, obtained from culture after CMV antigen stimulation. This chain's CDR3 is CASSLARAFGYGYTF. In DNA form, the CDR3 reads TGTGCCAGCAGCTTAGCACGGGCTTTCGGCTATGGCTACACCTTC.